This entry lists 20 T cell receptor beta chains sequenced from one sample in a study of cytomegalovirus exposure and HLA in healthy donors. The PCR contained 60 Vbeta and 13 Jbeta primers. Some clones are missing from TCRdb's copy, which holds only in-frame ones; the method was immunoSEQ multiplex PCR. The data hold 110,000 or so clones, with approximately 71% observed a single time. Sequenced sample: PBMCs. The receptors here all came from a woman between 65 and 79 years old in good health and CMV-seropositive.

The chain employs TRBV19 and TRBJ1-1, with TRBD1 matching over 9 bases. The germline gives CDR1 LNHDA, CDR2 SQIVND (reference sequence). With 4 bases clipped from V and 4 bases from J, the junction kept 7 bases outside the gene matches. This CDR3 is 15 amino acids long. CDR3: CASSTGTGLATEAFF. Written as DNA, the CDR3 is TGTGCCAGTAGTACCGGGACAGGGTTAGCCACTGAAGCTTTCTTT.

As for this clone: The sample carries other DNA sequences with the same CDR3. The genes are TRBV19 and TRBJ2-7; maybe TRBD1 (6 bases). Germline CDR1 LNHDA, CDR2 SQIVND (reference sequence). The CDR3 covers 13 residues. With 3 bases removed from V and 4 bases from J, the gap between germline ends came to 10 bases. The CDR3 DNA sequence: TGTGCCAGTAGTATCGGCAGGGGTTACGAGCAGTACTTC. It encodes CASSIGRGYEQYF.

The chain recombines TRBV5-1 with TRBJ2-7, with D possibly being TRBD1 (6 bases). V dropped 4 bases and J dropped 3 bases, with 11 bases sitting between them. The CDR3 is made up of 13 amino acids. Germline V gene sequence: CDR1 SGHRS, CDR2 YFSETQ. CDR3 protein: CASSPQQGYEQYF. The CDR3 nucleotides are TGCGCCAGCAGCCCCCAACAGGGCTACGAGCAGTACTTC.

Only a few counts were recorded for this clone. The chain is built from TRBV6-5 and TRBJ2-7; D is unresolved. Deletions cut 4 bases from V and 2 bases from J, with 12 bases between. Germline V CDR1 and CDR2: MNHEY, SVGAGI. CDR3 length equals 14 residues. CDR3 sequence: CASSSRVPPYEQYF. The DNA of the CDR3 is TGTGCCAGCAGTTCGAGAGTCCCTCCCTACGAGCAGTACTTC.

The rearrangement joins TRBV30 to TRBJ1-4; 11 bases map to TRBD1. V gave up 1 base and J gave up 7 bases; unmatched junction bases: 5. Germline CDR1 is GTSNPN and CDR2 is SVGIG (reference sequence). The CDR3 covers 15 residues. The CDR3 here is CAWSDHGTGGEKLFF. CDR3 in DNA: TGTGCCTGGAGTGATCACGGGACAGGGGGTGAAAAACTGTTTTTT.

Only a few counts were recorded for this clone. The chain combines TRBV14 with TRBJ2-7; D unresolved. The germline V gene encodes CDR1 SGHDN and CDR2 FVKESK. The CDR3 consists of 16 residues. The V gene lost 0 bases and the J gene lost 4 bases, with 16 bases spanning the gap. The CDR3 sequence is CASSQDPVTAPYEQYF. In DNA form, the CDR3 reads TGTGCCAGCAGCCAAGATCCTGTCACAGCTCCATACGAGCAGTACTTC. Based on the CDR3 plus reference TRBV14 and TRBJ2-7, the full variable domain is EAGVTQFPSHSVIEKGQTVTLRCDPISGHDNLYWYRRVMGKEIKFLLHFVKESKQDESGMPNNRFLAERTGGTYSTLKVQPAELEDSGVYFCASSQDPVTAPYEQYFGPGTRLTVT.

The rearrangement uses TRBV7-2 and TRBJ2-2; no clear D gene. The CDR3 is made up of 15 amino acids. V was clipped by 6 bases and J by 1 base, with 12 bases between them. Germline CDR1 and CDR2: SGHTA and FQGNSA. DNA of the CDR3: TGTGCCAGCAGTCTAATAGTACTGAACACCGGGGAGCTGTTTTTT. Amino acids: CASSLIVLNTGELFF.

The genes are TRBV7-2 and TRBJ2-5; 10 bases agree with TRBD2. Germline V gene sequence: CDR1 SGHTA, CDR2 FQGNSA. Trimming removed 2 bases from V and 5 bases from J; junction bases left unmatched: 5. The CDR3 is 15 residues long. CDR3 amino acids: CASSLFSSGGETQYF. DNA of the CDR3: TGTGCCAGCAGCTTATTTAGTAGCGGGGGGGAGACCCAGTACTTC.

There are a few counts of this clone. The V gene is TRBV4-1, the J gene TRBJ2-6; D is unresolved. Deletions cut 4 bases from V and 4 bases from J, with 5 bases between. The CDR3 is made up of 13 amino acids. Germline assignment: CDR1 MGHRA and CDR2 YSYEKL. The CDR3 DNA sequence: TGCGCCAGCAGCCTCCAGGGGGCCAACGTCCTGACTTTC. Its translation is CASSLQGANVLTF.

The chain is built from TRBV30 and TRBJ2-1; no clear D gene. Germline CDR1 and CDR2: GTSNPN and SVGIG (reference sequence). The length of the CDR3 is 13 residues. V was cut by 3 bases and J by 8 bases, with 14 bases left in between. CDR3 sequence (DNA): TGTGCCTGGAGGCACCAGGTCCTCGATGAGCAGTTCTTC. The encoded protein is CAWRHQVLDEQFF. The full variable domain, in which reference TRBV30 and TRBJ2-1 provide the parts outside the CDR3, is SQTIHQWPATLVQPVGSPLSLECTVEGTSNPNLYWYRQAAGRGLQLLFYSVGIGQISSEVPQNLSASRPQDRQFILSSKKLLLSDSGFYLCAWRHQVLDEQFFGPGTRLTVL.

This clone has more than one count but fewer than ten. The chain couples TRBV5-1 to TRBJ2-5, with 15 bases that match TRBD2. Trimming cost V 6 bases and J 5 bases; bases outside gene matches: 11. The germline gives CDR1 SGHRS, CDR2 YFSETQ. The CDR3 length is 17 residues. DNA of the CDR3: TGCGCCAGCAACACCCCGGGACTAGCGGGGGGATTCGAGACCCAGTACTTC. It translates to CASNTPGLAGGFETQYF.

The rearrangement links TRBV6-5 to TRBJ1-1; no definite D call. Trimming removed 2 bases from V and 4 bases from J, with 11 bases in between. Germline CDR1 reads MNHEY; CDR2 reads SVGAGI. CDR3 size: 14 residues. In nucleotides, the CDR3 is TGTGCCAGCAGTTACGTGTCGGGGAGCACTGAAGCTTTCTTT. Protein sequence: CASSYVSGSTEAFF.

This clone was counted only a few times. The V call is TRBV11-3, the J call TRBJ2-2; D gene uncertain. The CDR3 runs 15 residues. Germline V lookup: CDR1 SGHNT, CDR2 YENEEA. Trimming shortened V by 4 bases and J by 7 bases, and 16 bases separated the two germline ends. This CDR3 reads CASSSPAWRGGELFF. The CDR3, as DNA: TGTGCCAGCAGCTCGCCGGCGTGGAGAGGCGGGGAGCTGTTTTTT.

This rearrangement joins TRBV14 to TRBJ1-1, with 7 positions matching TRBD1. The length of the CDR3 is 15 residues. With V trimmed by 1 base and J by 6 bases, 8 bases remained unmatched. CDR1 is SGHDN and CDR2 is FVKESK in the germline V gene. DNA for the CDR3: TGTGCCAGCAGCCAAGTGGGGACAGTTGGGCCTGAAGCTTTCTTT. Amino acids: CASSQVGTVGPEAFF.

The chain couples TRBV30 to TRBJ2-1, with 8 bases lining up with TRBD1. Germline V gene data show CDR1 as GTSNPN and CDR2 as SVGIG (reference sequence). CDR3 length: 15 amino acids. J was trimmed by 5 bases and V by 3 bases; bases with no gene match: 9. The CDR3, as DNA: TGTGCCTGGAGCGCCATTGGGACAGGAGACAATGAGCAGTTCTTC. Translation: CAWSAIGTGDNEQFF.

The V call is TRBV6-5, the J call TRBJ1-6, with 9 bases lining up with TRBD1. The V gene end was trimmed by 2 bases and the J gene end by 7 bases; junction bases not matched to a gene: 3. Germline V gives CDR1 MNHEY, CDR2 SVGAGI. The CDR3 totals 15 residues. Written as DNA, the CDR3 is TGTGCCAGCAGTTACGGGGGACAGGGCAATTCACCCCTCCACTTT. Its protein is CASSYGGQGNSPLHF.

The chain combines TRBV5-1 with TRBJ2-2; 10 bases fit TRBD2. Looked up from germline, CDR1 is SGHRS and CDR2 is YFSETQ. This CDR3 is 15 amino acids long. V lost 3 bases to trimming and J lost 5 bases; unmatched junction nucleotides: 4. In DNA, the CDR3 is TGCGCCAGCAGCTCTAGCGGGGGAAAGACCGGGGAGCTGTTTTTT. This sequence encodes CASSSSGGKTGELFF.

The chain recombines TRBV4-2 with TRBJ1-5; a possible D gene is TRBD1 (6 bases). This CDR3 is 15 amino acids long. V shed 3 bases and J shed 2 bases, with 11 bases lying between them. The germline V gene encodes CDR1 LGHNA and CDR2 YNFKEQ. The CDR3, as DNA: TGTGCCAGCAGCCAGATCAGGGGAGGCAATCAGCCCCAGCATTTT. This translates into CASSQIRGGNQPQHF.

The chain employs TRBV7-9 and TRBJ1-4, with D hard to call. The CDR3 runs to 13 residues. Germline V CDR1 and CDR2: SEHNR, FQNEAQ (reference sequence). Trimming took off 1 base at V and 7 bases at J, with 7 bases between the two ends. CDR3 sequence: CASSLDRSEKLFF. CDR3 coding DNA: TGTGCCAGCAGCTTAGACAGAAGTGAAAAACTGTTTTTT.

This rearrangement joins TRBV5-1 to TRBJ2-3; 8 nucleotides match TRBD2. Unmatched junction bases numbered 14, after V lost 5 bases and J lost 6 bases. Germline-derived CDR1 and CDR2 are SGHRS and YFSETQ. The CDR3 covers 16 residues. CDR3 loop: CASSRDSGGIRDTQYF. The CDR3 DNA follows: TGCGCCAGCAGTCGAGACAGCGGGGGCATCCGGGATACGCAGTATTTT.